This TCR beta chain derives from a study of PD-L1 blockade in urothelial cancer (dated by TCRdb to the late 2010s). Regarding the complete study: All patients started therapy around 2014 and received atezolizumab 1,200 mg intravenously every 3 weeks. About 90% of the roughly 29 patients were identified as males with urothelial cancer of bladder origin, and a prior smoking history was reported by 18 of 29 patients. Patients had an ECOG performance status of 0 or 1 and had received between 0 and 3 prior chemotherapy regimens. Tumor samples gave a median of around 1,400 T cells and about a thousand unique TCRs, with a median clonality of approximately 0.089 and T cell proportion of just under 0.1. The study was an exploratory multi-omic analysis of somatic, immune and clinical correlates of response to PD-L1 blockade with atezolizumab in urothelial cancer. Pretreatment tumor samples, along with matched peripheral blood collected serially before and after atezolizumab treatment, underwent TCR sequencing. Durable clinical benefit was defined as a progression-free survival longer than 6 months, and TCR features were additionally tested against progression-free survival and overall survival. In the same patients, pretreatment tumors underwent whole exome sequencing and RNA sequencing in addition to TCR sequencing. Roughly nine patients achieved durable clinical benefit and 20 did not. Pretreatment blood TCR-seq was available for around 29 patients, at least one posttreatment blood collection was obtained for about 24 patients, and tumor TCR-seq was available for about 24 patients. Five patients were excluded from tumor TCR analyses because tumors from two patients failed quality control and three patients had no tumor available.

Synthetic TCR analog templates were spiked into each PCR to estimate absolute template abundance from read counts. For FFPE tumors, housekeeping genes were amplified and quantified to estimate usable DNA and compute T cell fraction. The immunoSEQ assay was used to amplify TCRbeta CDR3 regions from genomic DNA with bias-controlled V and J gene primers. Sequencing of rearranged TCRbeta segments was done at approximately 20X coverage. On the study's bioinformatics: Clustering was used to correct sequencing errors, and CDR3s were annotated against IMGT so that V, D and J genes could be assigned. Downstream analyses used only productive TCRbeta rearrangements and left out out-of-frame or stop-codon sequences. To compute clonality, Shannon entropy was normalized by the log of the number of unique productive sequences and then subtracted from one. Clones differing between time points or between blood and tumor were identified by Fisher's exact test with Benjamini-Hochberg correction at adjusted p below 0.01. Entries here come from immuneACCESS through TCRdb and include only in-frame sequences with V and J called. Some clones fail to appear in such tables; in the studies checked, an unresolved V gene covers under half of the shortfall, and the cause of the remainder is unknown. That table furnishes V, J and clone size, whereas the DNA furnished D and trimming. Present in this sample are 2,500 or so clones, roughly 35% of which were seen just once. The ten largest clones capture about 20% of the sample.

The time point label, as the study defines it: pretreatment tumor sample. The cohort included 29 patients with locally advanced or metastatic urothelial carcinoma who were treated at Memorial Sloan Kettering on a trial protocol. Every piece of tumor tissue used for sequencing was obtained prior to atezolizumab dosing. The Qiagen DNeasy Blood extraction kit was used to purify genomic DNA from total PBMCs and tumor samples. Results the study describes overall, beyond this receptor: FFPE tumor samples that were not collected immediately before treatment were used, and only one sample per patient was analyzed, so heterogeneity was possibly missed. The proportion of tumor-infiltrating T lymphocytes was higher in patients with durable benefit (n ≈ 22, Mann-Whitney p = 0.047). At 3 weeks after the start of treatment, tumor-associated TCR clones in peripheral blood had expanded more in patients with durable benefit (n ≈ 22, p = 0.022). Small sample size (n ≈ 29) and many exploratory analyses mean the results are intended to be hypothesis-generating.

This clone was counted between two and nine times. Its target antigen remains unknown. Within one base of it there is no much larger clone, and no base qualities were kept. Specimen: tumor tissue, collected before atezolizumab (anti-PD-L1) treatment. This receptor was identified in a man between 60 and 70 years old with urothelial cancer.

DNA sequence: TGTGCCAGCAGCTTAGAGGTACCCGGGACAAACACCATATATTTT. The resulting protein is CASSLEVPGTNTIYF. The chain is assembled from TRBV11-3 and TRBJ1-3; TRBD1 is possibly the D segment (5 matching bases). Deletion took 0 bases off V and 6 bases off J, with a span of 12 bases between the germline ends. For CDR1 and CDR2, the germline V gene lists SGHNT and YENEEA. Counted from cysteine to phenylalanine, this CDR3 has 15 amino acids. The entry retains the CDR3 DNA only, 45 bases that are in frame from base 1.